Presented here are 18 T cell receptor beta chains from one specimen sequenced in a study of blood T cell repertoires in COVID-19. The protocol was immunoSEQ multiplex PCR, while the TCRdb copy is restricted to in-frame clones and leaves out a portion. The sample yields more than 200,000 clones, around nine tenths seen once. Material: peripheral blood. The receptors were sampled from a woman aged 40 to 55 who had recovered from COVID-19.

The V call is TRBV3-1 (or the pseudogene TRBV3-2), the J call TRBJ1-2, with no clear D. Trimming pared 3 bases from V and 3 bases from J, leaving 8 bases between. The germline CDR1 and CDR2 sequences are LGHDT and YNNKEL (reference sequence). CDR3 length equals 13 residues. The CDR3 here is CASSQEPYYGYTF. CDR3 coding DNA: TGTGCCAGCAGCCAGGAGCCTTACTATGGCTACACCTTC.

The chain couples TRBV6-5 to TRBJ1-6; 7 bases are a match to TRBD1. Trimming took 8 bases from V and 5 from J; bases not matched to a gene: 9. The CDR3 spans 15 residues. The germline gives CDR1 MNHEY, CDR2 SVGAGI. CDR3 region: CASPERDSNNSPLHF. The CDR3 nucleotides are TGTGCCAGCCCCGAGAGGGACAGTAATAATTCACCCCTCCACTTT.

This clone came up a few times. The V call is TRBV11-2, the J call TRBJ2-2; maybe TRBD2 (6 bases). This CDR3 is 14 amino acids long. Trimming pared 6 bases from V and 2 bases from J, leaving 10 bases between. Per germline, CDR1 SGHAT and CDR2 FQNNGV. CDR3 DNA: TGTGCCAGCAGAGGGACTTCAAACACCGGGGAGCTGTTTTTT. Its protein is CASRGTSNTGELFF.

V gene TRBV3-1 (or the pseudogene TRBV3-2) combines with J gene TRBJ1-2, with a weak D call TRBD1 (5 bases). The CDR3 loop spans 13 amino acids. The V gene lost 4 bases and the J gene lost 4 bases, with 10 bases spanning the gap. Per the germline V gene, CDR1 is LGHDT and CDR2 is YNNKEL (reference sequence). The CDR3 bases are TGTGCCAGCAGCCCGCAAGGGGTCTATGGCTACACCTTC. This codes for CASSPQGVYGYTF.

This sequence joins TRBV18 and TRBJ1-2; D is uncertain. V was clipped by 1 base and J by 8 bases, with 14 bases between them. The CDR3 has 14 residues. Germline assignment: CDR1 KGHSH and CDR2 LQKENI. CDR3 protein: CASSPLEGTIGYTF. The CDR3 DNA follows: TGTGCCAGCTCACCACTAGAGGGAACGATCGGCTACACCTTC.

To note about this clone: The sample carries other DNA sequences with the same CDR3. The chain recombines TRBV9 with TRBJ1-5; 8 positions match TRBD1. This CDR3 is built from 15 residues. From germline, CDR1 is SGDLS and CDR2 YYNGEE. With 3 bases clipped from V and 0 bases from J, the junction kept 2 bases outside the gene matches. The CDR3 reads CASSATGDSNQPQHF. The CDR3 DNA follows: TGTGCCAGCAGCGCGACAGGGGATAGCAATCAGCCCCAGCATTTT. Together with reference TRBV9 and TRBJ1-5, the CDR3 gives the full variable domain: DSGVTQTPKHLITATGQRVTLRCSPRSGDLSVYWYQQSLDQGLQFLIQYYNGEERAKGNILERFSAQQFPDLHSELNLSSLELGDSALYFCASSATGDSNQPQHFGDGTRLSIL.

There are a few counts of this clone. The chain combines TRBV5-8 with TRBJ1-6, with 9 bases identical to TRBD1. J was trimmed by 13 bases and V by 4 bases; bases with no gene match: 15. The length of the CDR3 is 16 residues. CDR1 SGHTS and CDR2 YDEGEE come from the germline V gene. This CDR3 reads CASSGSGTGRRLPLHF. For the CDR3, the DNA is TGTGCCAGCAGCGGCTCCGGGACAGGGCGCCGGTTGCCCCTCCACTTT.

This chain connects TRBV28 to TRBJ1-1; D is unclear. V was trimmed by 6 bases and J by 3 bases, leaving 5 bases between them. The CDR3 totals 11 residues. Germline V gene data show CDR1 as MDHEN and CDR2 as SYDVKM. This CDR3 is CASSLDTEAFF. Written as DNA, the CDR3 is TGTGCCAGCAGCCTCGACACTGAAGCTTTCTTT.

V gene TRBV9 combines with J gene TRBJ1-4; D is possibly TRBD1 (6 bases). This CDR3 contains 15 residues. The germline V and J ends were trimmed by 0 bases and 4 bases, with 10 bases remaining between them. Germline values: CDR1 SGDLS, CDR2 YYNGEE. CDR3 sequence: CASSVADRSNEKLFF. CDR3 coding DNA: TGTGCCAGCAGCGTAGCAGACAGGAGTAATGAAAAACTGTTTTTT.

The chain joins TRBV5-1 to TRBJ2-2, with D possibly matching TRBD1 (6 bases). V was pared by 0 bases and J by 4 bases, with 10 bases between. CDR1 SGHRS and CDR2 YFSETQ come from the germline V gene. CDR3 length: 15 amino acids. CDR3 amino acids: CASSLVQTGTGELFF. The CDR3 nucleotides read TGCGCCAGCAGCTTGGTTCAGACAGGCACCGGGGAGCTGTTTTTT.

The chain has TRBV5-1 and TRBJ2-1; TRBD2 matches at 7 bases. V trimming: 4 bases; J trimming: 0 bases; junction bases outside the gene matches: 10. This CDR3 has 17 residues. Looked up from germline, CDR1 is SGHRS and CDR2 is YFSETQ. CDR3 sequence: CASSPAWGGFSYNEQFF. CDR3 in DNA: TGCGCCAGCAGCCCGGCTTGGGGGGGTTTCTCCTACAATGAGCAGTTCTTC.

The rearrangement uses TRBV5-1 and TRBJ2-5, with D possibly being TRBD2 (7 bases). CDR3 length: 14 amino acids. Germline values: CDR1 SGHRS, CDR2 YFSETQ. V gave up 2 bases and J gave up 6 bases, with 14 bases separating them. CDR3 sequence reads: CASSFGGREQTQYF. The CDR3 DNA reads TGCGCCAGCAGCTTCGGGGGGCGGGAACAGACCCAGTACTTC.

The DNA for the CDR3 is TGTGCCAGCAGCAAACCCCGGGGGATTGGCGGGGAGCTGTTTTTT. It specifies CASSKPRGIGGELFF. The chain joins TRBV5-6 to TRBJ2-2; perhaps TRBD2 as D (6 bases). Germline loops: CDR1 SGHDT, CDR2 YYEEEE. The CDR3 is 15 amino acids. The germline V and J ends were trimmed by 4 bases and 7 bases, with 17 bases remaining between them.

This rearrangement joins TRBV5-4 to TRBJ2-7, with 8 bases matching TRBD2. The CDR3 has 16 amino acids. After removal of 0 bases from V and 3 bases from J, the junction contained 8 bases not matched to a gene. CDR1 is SGHNT and CDR2 is YYREEE in the germline V gene (reference sequence). CDR3 protein: CASSLGAAGVIYEQYF. The CDR3 nucleotides are TGTGCCAGCAGCTTGGGGGCAGCGGGAGTTATCTACGAGCAGTACTTC.

This clone has only a few counts. The chain couples TRBV21-1 to TRBJ2-5; the table's D call TRBD1 went unverified against the DNA. TRBV21-1 is noted as a pseudogene. CDR3 length equals 18 residues. The CDR3 protein is CASKSPGRFVSHQETQYF. The DNA of the CDR3 is TGTGCCAGCAAATCACCAGGTCGGTTTGTGAGTCACCAAGAGACCCAGTACTTC.

The CDR3 spells CAIKGDSNEKLFF. For the CDR3, the DNA is TGTGCCATCAAAGGGGACTCTAATGAAAAACTGTTTTTT. V and J are TRBV10-3 and TRBJ1-4, with D possibly matching TRBD1 (5 bases). The CDR3 consists of 13 residues. The ends were cut back, 7 bases at V and 3 bases at J, with 9 bases in the middle. Germline CDR1 reads ENHRY; CDR2 reads SYGVKD.

The chain links TRBV7-3 to TRBJ2-3; 10 bases match TRBD2. The germline V gene has CDR1 SGHTA and CDR2 FQGTGA. This CDR3 is 15 amino acids long. The junction had 5 bases not matched to a gene; V was cut back by 5 bases and J by 3 bases. The CDR3 here is CASSRSGRATDTQYF. The CDR3 bases are TGTGCCAGCAGCCGCAGCGGGAGGGCAACAGATACGCAGTATTTT.

The chain couples TRBV12-3 or TRBV12-4 to TRBJ1-5; no firm D call. This CDR3 contains 11 residues. Trimming cost V 7 bases and J 11 bases, with 12 bases left between them. This chain's CDR3 is CASTNGIAQHF. In nucleotides, the CDR3 is TGTGCCAGCACCAACGGGATAGCCCAGCATTTT.